The 2 T cell receptor beta chains given below trace back to one sample, sequenced in a study of T cell changes during pregnancy in multiple sclerosis (dated by TCRdb to the late 2010s). Library creation used the immunoSEQ multiplex PCR assay. TCRdb obtained this table from immuneACCESS and retained in-frame rearrangements with V and J assigned. These tables miss some clones; where compared with another copy, unresolved V genes account for less than half of the shortfall, and the remainder is unexplained. A total of more than 65,000 clones appear in this sample, roughly 91% of them only once. The ten largest clones add up to approximately 1% of the sample. Sequencing used peripheral blood, obtained in the first trimester of pregnancy. Every receptor here comes from a female donor with multiple sclerosis, enrolled in a pregnancy study.

The rearrangement uses TRBV5-4 and TRBJ2-2; TRBD1 aligns across 7 bases. This CDR3 region has 13 residues. From germline, CDR1 is SGHNT and CDR2 YYREEE (reference sequence). Trimming removed 4 bases from V and 6 bases from J; junction bases left unmatched: 3. CDR3 protein: CASSIQGPGELFF. The CDR3 nucleotides read TGTGCCAGCAGCATACAGGGGCCCGGGGAGCTGTTTTTT.

This clone has only one observation. The chain links TRBV7-3 to TRBJ1-1; possible D gene TRBD1, 6 bases. Germline CDR1 is SGHTA and CDR2 is FQGTGA. This CDR3 is 13 amino acids long. The germline V and J ends were trimmed by 0 bases and 5 bases, with 7 bases remaining between them. The CDR3 region has the DNA TGTGCCAGCAGCTTAACGAGGGGGACTGAAGCTTTCTTT. This sequence encodes CASSLTRGTEAFF.